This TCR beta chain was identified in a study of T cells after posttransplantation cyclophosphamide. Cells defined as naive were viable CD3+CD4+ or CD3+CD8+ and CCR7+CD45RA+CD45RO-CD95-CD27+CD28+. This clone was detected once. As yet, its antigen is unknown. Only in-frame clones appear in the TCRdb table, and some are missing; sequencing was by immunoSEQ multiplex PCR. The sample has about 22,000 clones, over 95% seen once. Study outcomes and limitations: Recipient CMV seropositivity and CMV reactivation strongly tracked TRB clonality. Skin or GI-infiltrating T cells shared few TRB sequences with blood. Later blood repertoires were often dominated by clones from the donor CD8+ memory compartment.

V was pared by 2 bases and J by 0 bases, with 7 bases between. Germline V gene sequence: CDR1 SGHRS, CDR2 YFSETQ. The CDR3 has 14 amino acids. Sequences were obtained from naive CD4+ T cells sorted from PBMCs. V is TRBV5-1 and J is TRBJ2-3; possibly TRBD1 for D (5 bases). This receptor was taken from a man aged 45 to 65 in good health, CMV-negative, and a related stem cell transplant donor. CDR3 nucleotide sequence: TGCGCCAGCAGCTTACAGGACAGCACAGATACGCAGTATTTT. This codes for CASSLQDSTDTQYF.